The T cell receptor (beta chain) described here comes from a study of T cells in Graves' hyperthyroidism and ophthalmopathy. General study points: Expanded thyroid clonotypes (above 0.001) were mostly also found in blood.

This CDR3 has 13 amino acids. Germline assignment: CDR1 MDHEN and CDR2 SYDVKM. The trim removed 7 bases at V and 1 base at J, leaving 3 bases unmatched. Lactation, pregnancy, other autoimmune disease or uncontrolled infection excluded patients. Diagnoses used clinical symptoms, serum thyroxine and TRAb, thyroid ultrasound and orbital computed tomography. Comment on this clonotype: As yet, its antigen is unknown.

Amplified TCR beta CDR3 regions derived from RNA transcripts. RT-PCR in the first round (using the HTBI primer set) targeted the TCR CDR3. From the multiplex PCR reads, TCRdb called clonotypes with MiXCR, one entry per CDR3 protein. The repertoire includes fewer than 800,000 distinct CDR3 sequences, 15% to 20% of them detected once, and approximately 8% sits in the top ten. Sample: blood. This rearrangement joins TRBV28 to TRBJ2-5; 7 bases align to TRBD1. The clonotype comes from a man younger than 35 with Graves' hyperthyroidism. CDR3: CASIRDSQETQYF. Written as DNA, the CDR3 is TGTGCCAGCATAAGGGACAGCCAAGAGACCCAGTACTTC. The whole variable domain, remainder taken from reference TRBV28 and TRBJ2-5, is DVKVTQSSRYLVKRTGEKVFLECVQDMDHENMFWYRQDPGLGLRLIYFSYDVKMKEKGDIPEGYSVSREKKERFSLILESASTNQTSMYLCASIRDSQETQYFGPGTRLLVL.